This T cell receptor beta chain was recovered during a study of T cell responses to AZD1222 COVID-19 vaccine. Libraries were prepared by immunoSEQ multiplex PCR; TCRdb keeps only in-frame clonotypes and omits some of them. The profile shows 90,000 to 120,000 clones, 75% to 95% of them singletons. J was trimmed by 1 base and V by 4 bases; bases with no gene match: 4. This CDR3 has 15 amino acids. Germline V gene data show CDR1 as MGHRA and CDR2 as YSYEKL. The chain links TRBV4-1 to TRBJ2-1; TRBD2 matches 7 bases. The starting material was peripheral blood, obtained 28 days after the second AZD1222 dose. This TCR was sampled from an adult who received the AZD1222 COVID-19 vaccine. CDR3 coding DNA: TGCGCCAGCAGCCGAGCGGGGTCGTCCTACAATGAGCAGTTCTTC. Its translation: CASSRAGSSYNEQFF.